This TCR beta chain originates from a study of blood T cell repertoires in COVID-19. On the study more broadly: Samples representing acute and convalescent COVID-19 were sourced from the United States, Italy and Spain. In each case, the material was cDNA or gDNA derived from T cells, B-cell-depleted T cells, or PBMCs.

The Seattle patients, enrolled during active infection, were followed longitudinally. In the original processing: Estimates of nucleated cell counts were drawn from the amplification of reference gene primers. Sequencing used immunoSEQ multiplex PCR; TCRdb keeps in-frame clones, though not all of them. That table gives V, J and clone size, and the DNA gave D and trimming. The sample has approximately 160,000 clones; just over 90% are singletons. There are 12 residues in the CDR3. The V end lost 5 bases, the J end lost 8 bases, and 12 bases lay between the germline ends. The germline V gene has CDR1 MNHEY and CDR2 SMNVEV (reference sequence).

The V and J genes are TRBV27 and TRBJ1-2; TRBD1 might be the D (5 bases). This sequence was found in a woman in her sixties with COVID-19, enrolled during active disease. Sequenced: peripheral blood. The CDR3 nucleotides are TGTGCCAGCAGTCCGACCCAGGGAGGCTACACCTTC. Encoded protein: CASSPTQGGYTF.